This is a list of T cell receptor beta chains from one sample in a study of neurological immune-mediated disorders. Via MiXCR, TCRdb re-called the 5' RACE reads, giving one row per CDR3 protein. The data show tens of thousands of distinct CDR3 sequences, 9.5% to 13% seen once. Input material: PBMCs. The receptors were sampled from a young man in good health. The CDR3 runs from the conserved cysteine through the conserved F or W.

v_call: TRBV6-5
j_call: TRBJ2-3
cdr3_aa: CASSWFDTQYF

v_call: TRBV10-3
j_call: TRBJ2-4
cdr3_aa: CATLEGTEKNIQYF

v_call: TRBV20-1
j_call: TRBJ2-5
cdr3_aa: CSAPRPRGDQYF

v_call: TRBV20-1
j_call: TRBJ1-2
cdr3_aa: CSARDREEANYGYTF

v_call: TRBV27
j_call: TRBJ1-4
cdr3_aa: CASSYGQANEKLFF

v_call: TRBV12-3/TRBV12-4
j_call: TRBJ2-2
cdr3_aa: CASRLAAMNTGELFF

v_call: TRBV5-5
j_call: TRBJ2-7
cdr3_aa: CASSWGLAGQLSGEQYF

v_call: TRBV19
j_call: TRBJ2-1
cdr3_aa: CASSRALGNEQFF

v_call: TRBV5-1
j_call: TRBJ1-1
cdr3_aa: CASSLADLFGTEAFF

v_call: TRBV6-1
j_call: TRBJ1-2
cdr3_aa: CASSEGRGYGYTF

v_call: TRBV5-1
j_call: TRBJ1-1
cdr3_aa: CASSSGEGVVTEAFF

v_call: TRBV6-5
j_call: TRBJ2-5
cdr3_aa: CAGRAEGRAIQETQYF

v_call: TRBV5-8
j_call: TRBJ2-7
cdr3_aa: CASSSGQGVSYEQYF

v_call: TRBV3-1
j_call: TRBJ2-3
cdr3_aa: CASSQLRSDTQYF